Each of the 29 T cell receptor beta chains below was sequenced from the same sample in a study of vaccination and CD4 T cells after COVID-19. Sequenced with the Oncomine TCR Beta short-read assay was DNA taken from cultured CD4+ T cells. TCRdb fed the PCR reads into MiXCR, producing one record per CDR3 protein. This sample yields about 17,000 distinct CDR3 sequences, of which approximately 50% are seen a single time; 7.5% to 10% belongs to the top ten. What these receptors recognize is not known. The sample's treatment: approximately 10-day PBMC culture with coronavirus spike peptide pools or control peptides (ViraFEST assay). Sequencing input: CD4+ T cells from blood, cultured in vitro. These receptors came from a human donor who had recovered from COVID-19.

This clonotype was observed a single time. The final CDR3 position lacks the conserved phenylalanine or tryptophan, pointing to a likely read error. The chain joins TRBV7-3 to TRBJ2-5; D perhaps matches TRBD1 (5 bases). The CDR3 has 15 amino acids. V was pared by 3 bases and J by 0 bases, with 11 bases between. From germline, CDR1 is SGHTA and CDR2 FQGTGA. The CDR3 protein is CASSLSPGNQETQYS. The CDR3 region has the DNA TGTGCCAGCAGCTTGTCCCCAGGGAACCAAGAGACCCAGTACTCC.

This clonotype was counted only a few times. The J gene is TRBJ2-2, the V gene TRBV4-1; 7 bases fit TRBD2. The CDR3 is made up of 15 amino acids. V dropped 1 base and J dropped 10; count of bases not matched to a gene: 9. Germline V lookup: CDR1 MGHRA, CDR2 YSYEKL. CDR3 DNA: TGCGCCAGCAGCCAAGGCCCCGCGGGGAGGGAGGAGCTGTTTTTT. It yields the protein CASSQGPAGREELFF.

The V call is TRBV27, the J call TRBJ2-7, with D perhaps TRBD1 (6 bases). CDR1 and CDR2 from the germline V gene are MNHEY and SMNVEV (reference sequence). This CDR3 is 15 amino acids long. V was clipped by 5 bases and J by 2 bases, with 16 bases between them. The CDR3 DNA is TGTGCCAGCAGTCCGAAACCAGGGGCTACCTACGAGCAGTACTTC. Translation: CASSPKPGATYEQYF.

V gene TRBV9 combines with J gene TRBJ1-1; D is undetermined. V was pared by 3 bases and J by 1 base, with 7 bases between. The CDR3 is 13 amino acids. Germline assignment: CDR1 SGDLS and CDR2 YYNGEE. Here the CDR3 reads CASSARGNTEAFF. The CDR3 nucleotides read TGTGCCAGCAGCGCGCGGGGGAACACTGAAGCTTTCTTT.

This chain's CDR3 is CASSLGGGAGQGTPSSYNEQFF. DNA for the CDR3: TGTGCCAGCAGTTTAGGGGGGGGCGCGGGACAGGGGACTCCGAGCTCCTACAATGAGCAGTTCTTC. The chain couples TRBV27 to TRBJ2-1; 10 nucleotides agree with TRBD1. The J segment lost 0 bases and the V segment lost 2 bases, leaving 19 bases of the junction unmatched. Germline CDR1 reads MNHEY; CDR2 reads SMNVEV (reference sequence). The CDR3 loop spans 22 amino acids.

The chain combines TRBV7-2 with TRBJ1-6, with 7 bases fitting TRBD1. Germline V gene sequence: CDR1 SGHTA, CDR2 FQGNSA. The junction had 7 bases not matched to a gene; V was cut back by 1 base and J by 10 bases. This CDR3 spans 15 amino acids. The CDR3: CASSLVGRGGSPLHF. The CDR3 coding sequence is TGTGCCAGCAGCTTAGTTGGCAGGGGGGGATCACCCCTCCACTTT. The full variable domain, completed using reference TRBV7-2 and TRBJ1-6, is GAGVSQSPSNKVTEKGKDVELRCDPISGHTALYWYRQSLGQGLEFLIYFQGNSAPDKSGLPSDRFSAERTGGSVSTLTIQRTQQEDSAVYLCASSLVGRGGSPLHFGNGTRLTVT.

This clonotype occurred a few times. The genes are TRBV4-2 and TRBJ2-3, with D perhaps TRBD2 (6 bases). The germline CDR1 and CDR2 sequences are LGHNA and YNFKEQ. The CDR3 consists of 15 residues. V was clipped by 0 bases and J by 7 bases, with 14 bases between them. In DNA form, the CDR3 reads TGTGCCAGCAGCCAAGAGTTACTAGCTTTAAATACGCAGTATTTT. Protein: CASSQELLALNTQYF.

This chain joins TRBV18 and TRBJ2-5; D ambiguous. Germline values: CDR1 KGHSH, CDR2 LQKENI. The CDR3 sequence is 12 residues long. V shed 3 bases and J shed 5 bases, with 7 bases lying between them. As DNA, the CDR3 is TGTGCCAGCTCACCGCAGAGGGAGACCCAGTACTTC. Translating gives CASSPQRETQYF.

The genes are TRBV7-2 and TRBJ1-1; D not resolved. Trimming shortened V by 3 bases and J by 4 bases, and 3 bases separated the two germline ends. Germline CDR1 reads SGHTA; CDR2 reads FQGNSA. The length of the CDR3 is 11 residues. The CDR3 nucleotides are TGTGCCAGCAGCTTGGGCACTGAAGCTTTCTTT. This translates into CASSLGTEAFF.

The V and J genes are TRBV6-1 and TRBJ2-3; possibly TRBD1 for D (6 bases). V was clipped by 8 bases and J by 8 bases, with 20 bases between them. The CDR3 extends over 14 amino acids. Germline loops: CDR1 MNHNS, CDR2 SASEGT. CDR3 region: CASVGQFTPPTQYF. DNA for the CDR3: TGTGCCAGCGTCGGACAGTTCACCCCTCCTACGCAGTATTTT.

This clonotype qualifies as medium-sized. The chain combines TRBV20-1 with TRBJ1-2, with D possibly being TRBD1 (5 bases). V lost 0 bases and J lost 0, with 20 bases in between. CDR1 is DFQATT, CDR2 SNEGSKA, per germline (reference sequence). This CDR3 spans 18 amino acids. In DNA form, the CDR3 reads TGCAGTGCTAGAGAAGGGGAGCACAAAACCTCGACTAACTATGGCTACACCTTC. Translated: CSAREGEHKTSTNYGYTF.

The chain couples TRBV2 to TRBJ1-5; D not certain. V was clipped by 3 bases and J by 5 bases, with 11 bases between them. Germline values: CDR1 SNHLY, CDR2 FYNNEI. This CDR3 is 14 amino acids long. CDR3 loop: CASSDPDRDQPQHF. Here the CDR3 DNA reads TGTGCCAGCAGTGACCCCGACCGAGATCAGCCCCAGCATTTT.

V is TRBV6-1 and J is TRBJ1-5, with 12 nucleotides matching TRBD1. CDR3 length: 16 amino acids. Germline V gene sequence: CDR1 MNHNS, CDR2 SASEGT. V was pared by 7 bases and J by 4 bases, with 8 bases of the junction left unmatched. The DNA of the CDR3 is TGTGCCAGCACGTTCCAGGGACAGGGGGCAAATCAGCCCCAGCATTTT. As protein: CASTFQGQGANQPQHF.

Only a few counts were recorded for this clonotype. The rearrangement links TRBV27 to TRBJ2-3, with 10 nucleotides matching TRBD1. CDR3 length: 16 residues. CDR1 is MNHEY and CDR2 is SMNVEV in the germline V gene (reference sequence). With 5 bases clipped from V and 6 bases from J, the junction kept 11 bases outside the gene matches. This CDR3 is CASSLTGTGDVDTQYF. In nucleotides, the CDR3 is TGTGCCAGCAGTCTGACCGGGACAGGGGATGTGGATACGCAGTATTTT.

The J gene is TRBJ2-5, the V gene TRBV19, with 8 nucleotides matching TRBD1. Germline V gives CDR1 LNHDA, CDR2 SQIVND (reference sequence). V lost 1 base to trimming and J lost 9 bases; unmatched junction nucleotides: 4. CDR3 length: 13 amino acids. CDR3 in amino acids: CASSIAPTGAQYF. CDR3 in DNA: TGTGCCAGTAGTATAGCCCCGACAGGGGCCCAGTACTTC. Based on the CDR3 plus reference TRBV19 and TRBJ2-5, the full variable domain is DGGITQSPKYLFRKEGQNVTLSCEQNLNHDAMYWYRQDPGQGLRLIYYSQIVNDFQKGDIAEGYSVSREKKESFPLTVTSAQKNPTAFYLCASSIAPTGAQYFGPGTRLLVL.

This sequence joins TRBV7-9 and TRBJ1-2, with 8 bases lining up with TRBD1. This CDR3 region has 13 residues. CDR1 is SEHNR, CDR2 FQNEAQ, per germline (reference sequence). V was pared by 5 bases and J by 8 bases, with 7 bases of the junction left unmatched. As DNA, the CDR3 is TGTGCCAGCAGCCGCGGACAGGGCGAAGGCTACACCTTC. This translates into CASSRGQGEGYTF.

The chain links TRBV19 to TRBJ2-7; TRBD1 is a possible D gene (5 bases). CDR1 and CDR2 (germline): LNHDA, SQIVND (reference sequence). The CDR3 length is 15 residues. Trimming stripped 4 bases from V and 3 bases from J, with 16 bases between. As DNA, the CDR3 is TGTGCCAGTAGTACCACCCTAAGGGGTCACTACGAGCAGTACTTC. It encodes CASSTTLRGHYEQYF.

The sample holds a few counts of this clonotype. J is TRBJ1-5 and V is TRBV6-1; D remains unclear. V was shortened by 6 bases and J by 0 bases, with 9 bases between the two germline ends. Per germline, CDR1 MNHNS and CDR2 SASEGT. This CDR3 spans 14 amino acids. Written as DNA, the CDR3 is TGTGCCAGCAGGGAGAGCAATAGCAATCAGCCCCAGCATTTT. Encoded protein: CASRESNSNQPQHF.

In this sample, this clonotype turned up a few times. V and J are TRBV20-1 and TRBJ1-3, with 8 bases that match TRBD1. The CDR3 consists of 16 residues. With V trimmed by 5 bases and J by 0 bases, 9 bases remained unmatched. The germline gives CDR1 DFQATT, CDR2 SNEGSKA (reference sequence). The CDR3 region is CSARRTGLDSGNTIYF. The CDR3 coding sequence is TGCAGTGCTCGCCGGACAGGGTTGGACTCTGGAAACACCATATATTTT.

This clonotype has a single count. The CDR3 region has the DNA TGTGCCATCAGCGACCCCACTTACCAAGAGACCCAGTACTTC. It specifies CAISDPTYQETQYF. This chain uses TRBV10-3 with TRBJ2-5, with unresolved D. The CDR3 has 14 amino acids. The V end was cut by 6 bases, the J end by 0 bases, with 11 bases between. Germline V gene lookup returns CDR1 ENHRY and CDR2 SYGVKD.

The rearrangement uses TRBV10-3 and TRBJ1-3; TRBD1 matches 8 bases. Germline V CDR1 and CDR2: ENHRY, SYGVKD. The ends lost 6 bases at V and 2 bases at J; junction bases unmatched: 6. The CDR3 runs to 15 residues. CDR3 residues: CAIREGQGPGNTIYF. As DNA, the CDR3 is TGTGCCATCAGGGAAGGACAGGGACCTGGAAACACCATATATTTT.

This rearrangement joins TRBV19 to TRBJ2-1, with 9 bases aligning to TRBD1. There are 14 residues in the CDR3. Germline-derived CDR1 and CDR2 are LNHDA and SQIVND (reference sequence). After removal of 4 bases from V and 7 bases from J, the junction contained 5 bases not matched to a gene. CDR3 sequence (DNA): TGTGCCAGTAGTAACCAACAGGGGGCGAATGAGCAGTTCTTC. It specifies CASSNQQGANEQFF.

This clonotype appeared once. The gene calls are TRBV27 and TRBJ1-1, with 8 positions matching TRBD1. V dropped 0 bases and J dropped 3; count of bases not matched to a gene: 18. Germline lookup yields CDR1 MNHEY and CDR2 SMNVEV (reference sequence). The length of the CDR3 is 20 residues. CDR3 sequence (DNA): TGTGCCAGCAGTTTATCCTATGTAAGGACAGGGATCACCATGGACACTGAAGCTTTCTTT. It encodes CASSLSYVRTGITMDTEAFF.

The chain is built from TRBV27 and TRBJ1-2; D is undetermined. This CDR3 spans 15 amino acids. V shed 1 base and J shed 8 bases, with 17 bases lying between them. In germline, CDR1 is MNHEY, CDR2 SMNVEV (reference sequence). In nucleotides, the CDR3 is TGTGCCAGCAGTTTATATTATGAGGGTCGAGGCGGCTACACCTTC. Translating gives CASSLYYEGRGGYTF.

CDR3 residues: CASSYSEGQGQETQYF. CDR3 sequence (DNA): TGTGCCAGCAGTTACTCGGAGGGGCAGGGGCAAGAGACCCAGTACTTC. This chain joins TRBV6-5 and TRBJ2-5, with D perhaps matching TRBD1 or TRBD2 (6 bases each). CDR1 MNHEY and CDR2 SVGAGI come from the germline V gene. V lost 0 bases, J lost 2 bases, and 13 bases lay in between. This CDR3 is built from 16 residues.

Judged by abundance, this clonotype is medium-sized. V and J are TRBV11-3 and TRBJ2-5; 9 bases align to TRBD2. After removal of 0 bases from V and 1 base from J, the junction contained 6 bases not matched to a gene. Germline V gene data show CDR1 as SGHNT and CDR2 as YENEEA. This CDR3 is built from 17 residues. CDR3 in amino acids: CASSLDQLAGIQETQYF. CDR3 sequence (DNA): TGTGCCAGCAGCTTAGACCAACTAGCGGGCATCCAAGAGACCCAGTACTTC.

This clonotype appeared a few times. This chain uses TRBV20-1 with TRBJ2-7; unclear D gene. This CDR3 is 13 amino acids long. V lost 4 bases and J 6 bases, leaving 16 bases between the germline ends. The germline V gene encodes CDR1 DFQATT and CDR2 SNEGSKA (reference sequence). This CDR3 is CSAMGFGSLEQYF. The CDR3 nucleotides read TGCAGTGCTATGGGATTTGGGTCCCTCGAGCAGTACTTC.

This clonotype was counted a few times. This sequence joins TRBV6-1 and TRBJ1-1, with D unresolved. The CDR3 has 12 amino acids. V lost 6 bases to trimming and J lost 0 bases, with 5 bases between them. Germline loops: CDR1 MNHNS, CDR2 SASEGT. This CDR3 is CASRKMNTEAFF. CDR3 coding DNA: TGTGCCAGCAGAAAGATGAACACTGAAGCTTTCTTT.

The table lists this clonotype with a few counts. CDR3 protein: CASSYRGTFFYGNQPQHF. CDR3 DNA: TGTGCCAGCAGTTACCGTGGGACATTCTTTTATGGGAATCAGCCCCAGCATTTT. This sequence joins TRBV6-2 or TRBV6-3 and TRBJ1-5, with D possibly matching TRBD1 (6 bases). V was pared by 2 bases and J by 4 bases, with 21 bases between. CDR3 length: 18 residues. Germline CDR1 and CDR2: MNHEY and SVGEGT.